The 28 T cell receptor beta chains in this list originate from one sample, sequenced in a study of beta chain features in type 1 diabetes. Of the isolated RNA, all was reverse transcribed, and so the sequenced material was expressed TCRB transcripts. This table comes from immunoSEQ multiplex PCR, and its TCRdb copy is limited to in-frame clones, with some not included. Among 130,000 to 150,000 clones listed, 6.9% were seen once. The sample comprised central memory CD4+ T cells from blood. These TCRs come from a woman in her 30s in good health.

In DNA form, the CDR3 reads TGTGCCAGCAGCGGGGGACAGACTGGGGCCAACGTCCTGACTTTC. Its protein is CASSGGQTGANVLTF. J is TRBJ2-6 and V is TRBV2; a possible D gene is TRBD1 (7 bases). The CDR3 is 15 residues long. V was pared by 6 bases and J by 2 bases, with 11 bases between. CDR1 is SNHLY and CDR2 is FYNNEI in the germline V gene.

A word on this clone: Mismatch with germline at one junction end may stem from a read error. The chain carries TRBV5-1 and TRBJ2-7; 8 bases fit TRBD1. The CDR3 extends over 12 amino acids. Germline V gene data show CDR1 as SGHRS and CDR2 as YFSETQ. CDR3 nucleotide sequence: TGTGCCAGCAGCCCGGGACAGGACGAGCAGTACTTC. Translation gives CASSPGQDEQYF. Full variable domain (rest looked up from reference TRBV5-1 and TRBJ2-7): KAGVTQTPRYLIKTRGQQVTLSCSPISGHRSVSWYQQTPGQGLQFLFEYFSETQRNKGNFPGRFSGRQFSNSRSEMNVSTLELGDSALYLCASSPGQDEQYFGPGTRLTVT.

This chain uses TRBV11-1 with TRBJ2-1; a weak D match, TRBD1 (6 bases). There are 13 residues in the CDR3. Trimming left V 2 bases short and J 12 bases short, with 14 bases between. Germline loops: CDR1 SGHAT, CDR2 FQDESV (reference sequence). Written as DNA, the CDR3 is TGTGCCAGCAGCTTACTCGACAGGTTCGGGCAGTTCTTC. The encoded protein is CASSLLDRFGQFF. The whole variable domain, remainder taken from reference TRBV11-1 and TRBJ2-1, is EAEVAQSPRYKITEKSQAVAFWCDPISGHATLYWYRQILGQGPELLVQFQDESVVDDSQLPKDRFSAERLKGVDSTLKIQPAELGDSAMYLCASSLLDRFGQFFGPGTRLTVL.

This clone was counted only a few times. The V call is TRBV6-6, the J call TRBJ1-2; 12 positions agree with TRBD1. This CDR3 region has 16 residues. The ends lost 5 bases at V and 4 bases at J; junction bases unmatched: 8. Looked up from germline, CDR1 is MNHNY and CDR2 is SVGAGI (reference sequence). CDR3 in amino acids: CASSPGQGAIPYGYTF. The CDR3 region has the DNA TGTGCCAGCAGTCCGGGACAGGGGGCGATCCCCTATGGCTACACCTTC.

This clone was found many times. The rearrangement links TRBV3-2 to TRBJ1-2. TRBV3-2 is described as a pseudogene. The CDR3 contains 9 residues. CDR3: CARLYGYTF. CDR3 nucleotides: TGTGCCAGACTTTATGGCTACACCTTC.

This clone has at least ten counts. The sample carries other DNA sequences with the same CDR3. CDR3 DNA sequence: TGTGCCAGTAGTGGACTAGCGGGGGATACGCAGTATTTT. It yields the protein CASSGLAGDTQYF. The rearrangement joins TRBV19 to TRBJ2-3, with 12 bases fitting TRBD2. V lost 5 bases, J lost 6 bases, and 0 bases stayed unmatched. This CDR3 is 13 amino acids long. Germline lookup yields CDR1 LNHDA and CDR2 SQIVND (reference sequence).

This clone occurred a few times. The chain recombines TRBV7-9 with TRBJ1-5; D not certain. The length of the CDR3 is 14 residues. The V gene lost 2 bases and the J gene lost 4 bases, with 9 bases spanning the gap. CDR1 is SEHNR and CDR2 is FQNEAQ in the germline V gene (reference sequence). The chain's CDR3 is CASSLLGGNQPQHF. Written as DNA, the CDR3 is TGTGCCAGCAGCTTATTAGGAGGGAATCAGCCCCAGCATTTT.

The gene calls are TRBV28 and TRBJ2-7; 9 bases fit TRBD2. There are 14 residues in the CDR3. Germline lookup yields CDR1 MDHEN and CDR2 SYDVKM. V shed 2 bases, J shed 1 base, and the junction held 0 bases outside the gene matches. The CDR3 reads CASSLAGGSYEQYF. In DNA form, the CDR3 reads TGTGCCAGCAGTTTAGCGGGAGGGTCCTACGAGCAGTACTTC.

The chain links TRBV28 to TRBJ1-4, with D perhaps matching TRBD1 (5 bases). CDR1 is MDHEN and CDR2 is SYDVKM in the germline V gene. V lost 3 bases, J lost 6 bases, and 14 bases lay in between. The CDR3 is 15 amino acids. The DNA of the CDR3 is TGTGCCAGCAGTTTGGGGGGGGAAGGGGATGAAAAACTGTTTTTT. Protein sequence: CASSLGGEGDEKLFF.

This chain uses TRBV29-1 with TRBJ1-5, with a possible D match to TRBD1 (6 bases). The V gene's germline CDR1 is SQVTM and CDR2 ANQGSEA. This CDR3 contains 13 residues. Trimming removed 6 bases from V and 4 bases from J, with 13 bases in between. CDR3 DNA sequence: TGCAGCGTCGTGACAGGTTCAAATCAGCCCCAGCATTTT. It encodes CSVVTGSNQPQHF.

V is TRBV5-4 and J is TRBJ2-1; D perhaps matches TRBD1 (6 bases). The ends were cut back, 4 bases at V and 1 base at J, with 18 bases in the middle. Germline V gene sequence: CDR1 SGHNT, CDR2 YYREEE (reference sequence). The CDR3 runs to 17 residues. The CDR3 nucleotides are TGTGCCAGCAGCCAAACAGGGTCCACGGGATCCTACAATGAGCAGTTCTTC. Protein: CASSQTGSTGSYNEQFF.

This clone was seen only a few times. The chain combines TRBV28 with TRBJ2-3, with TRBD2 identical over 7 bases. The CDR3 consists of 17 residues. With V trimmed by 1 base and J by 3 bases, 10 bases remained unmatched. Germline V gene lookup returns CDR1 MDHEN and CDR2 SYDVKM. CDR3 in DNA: TGTGCCAGCAGTTTATTGAGTGCTGGGGGGGGTACAGATACGCAGTATTTT. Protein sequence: CASSLLSAGGGTDTQYF.

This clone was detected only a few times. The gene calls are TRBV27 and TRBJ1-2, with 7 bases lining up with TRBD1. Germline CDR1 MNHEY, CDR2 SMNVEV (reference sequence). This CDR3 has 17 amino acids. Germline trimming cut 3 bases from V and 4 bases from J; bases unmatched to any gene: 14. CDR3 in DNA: TGTGCCAGCAGTTTTAAAAGCCAGGGGGTGGGAGGCTATGGCTACACCTTC. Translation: CASSFKSQGVGGYGYTF.

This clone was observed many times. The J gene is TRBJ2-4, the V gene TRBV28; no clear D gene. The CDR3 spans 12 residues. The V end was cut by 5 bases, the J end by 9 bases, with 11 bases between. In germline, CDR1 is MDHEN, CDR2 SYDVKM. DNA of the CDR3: TGTGCCAGCAGTCTCCTCGCCGGCATTCAGTACTTC. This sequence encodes CASSLLAGIQYF.

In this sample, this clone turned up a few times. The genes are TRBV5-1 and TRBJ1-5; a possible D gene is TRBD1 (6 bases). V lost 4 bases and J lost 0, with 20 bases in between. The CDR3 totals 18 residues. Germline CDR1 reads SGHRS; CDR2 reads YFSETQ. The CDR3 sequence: CASSQPGRQVVSNQPQHF. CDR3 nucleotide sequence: TGCGCCAGCAGCCAACCGGGAAGACAGGTCGTTAGCAATCAGCCCCAGCATTTT.

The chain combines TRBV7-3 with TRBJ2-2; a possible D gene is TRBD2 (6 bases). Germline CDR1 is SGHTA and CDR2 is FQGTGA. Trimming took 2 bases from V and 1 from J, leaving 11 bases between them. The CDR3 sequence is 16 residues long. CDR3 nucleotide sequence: TGTGCCAGCAGCTTATTTATGGGAGGGAACACCGGGGAGCTGTTTTTT. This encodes CASSLFMGGNTGELFF.

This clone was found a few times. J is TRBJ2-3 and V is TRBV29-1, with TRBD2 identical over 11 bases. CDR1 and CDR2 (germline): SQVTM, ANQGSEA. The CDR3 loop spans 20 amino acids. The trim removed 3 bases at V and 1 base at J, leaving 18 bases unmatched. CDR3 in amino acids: CSVEGWGGVGLAGGTDTQYF. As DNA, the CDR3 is TGCAGCGTTGAGGGGTGGGGAGGGGTCGGACTAGCGGGCGGCACAGATACGCAGTATTTT.

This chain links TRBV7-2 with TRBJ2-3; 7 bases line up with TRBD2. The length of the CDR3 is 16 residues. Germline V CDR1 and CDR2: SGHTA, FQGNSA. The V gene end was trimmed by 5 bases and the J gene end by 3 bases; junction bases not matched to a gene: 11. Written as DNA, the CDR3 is TGTGCCAGCAGCCCTAGCGGCCAGGTTCGGACAGATACGCAGTATTTT. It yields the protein CASSPSGQVRTDTQYF.

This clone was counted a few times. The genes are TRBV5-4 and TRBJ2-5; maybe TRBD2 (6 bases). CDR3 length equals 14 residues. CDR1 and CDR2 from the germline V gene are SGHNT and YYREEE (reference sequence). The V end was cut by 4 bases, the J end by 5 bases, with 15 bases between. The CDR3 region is CASSLLTAGETQYF. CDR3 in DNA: TGTGCCAGCAGCCTCCTAACGGCGGGGGAGACCCAGTACTTC.

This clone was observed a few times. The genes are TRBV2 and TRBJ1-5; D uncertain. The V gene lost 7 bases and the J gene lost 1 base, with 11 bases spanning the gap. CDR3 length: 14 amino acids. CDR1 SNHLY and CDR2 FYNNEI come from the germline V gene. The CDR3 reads CASKLSASNQPQHF. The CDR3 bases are TGTGCCAGCAAGCTCTCCGCGAGCAATCAGCCCCAGCATTTT.

CDR3 region: CASSLGGTDRLYEQYF. The CDR3 DNA reads TGTGCCAGCAGCTTGGGAGGGACAGATCGACTTTACGAGCAGTACTTC. The chain carries TRBV5-4 and TRBJ2-7, with 7 bases lining up with TRBD1. With V trimmed by 0 bases and J by 4 bases, 10 bases remained unmatched. Germline-derived CDR1 and CDR2 are SGHNT and YYREEE (reference sequence). This CDR3 comprises 16 residues.

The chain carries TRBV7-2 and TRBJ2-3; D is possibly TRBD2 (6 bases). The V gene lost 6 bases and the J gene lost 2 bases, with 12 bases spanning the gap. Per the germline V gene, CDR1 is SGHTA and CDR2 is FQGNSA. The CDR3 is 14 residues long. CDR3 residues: CASRRGGTTDTQYF. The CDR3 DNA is TGTGCCAGCAGAAGGGGAGGCACCACAGATACGCAGTATTTT.

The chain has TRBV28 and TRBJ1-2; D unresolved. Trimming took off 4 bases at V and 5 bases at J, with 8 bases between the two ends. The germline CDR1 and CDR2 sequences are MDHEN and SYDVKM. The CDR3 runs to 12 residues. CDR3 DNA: TGTGCCAGCAGTTCCCCCACATATGGCTACACCTTC. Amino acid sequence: CASSSPTYGYTF.

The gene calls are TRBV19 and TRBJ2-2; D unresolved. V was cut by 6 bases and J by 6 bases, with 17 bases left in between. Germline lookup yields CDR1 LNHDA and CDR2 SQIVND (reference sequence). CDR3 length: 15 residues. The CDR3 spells CASRFDTKYAGELFF. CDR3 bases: TGTGCCAGTAGATTTGACACAAAATATGCCGGGGAGCTGTTTTTT.

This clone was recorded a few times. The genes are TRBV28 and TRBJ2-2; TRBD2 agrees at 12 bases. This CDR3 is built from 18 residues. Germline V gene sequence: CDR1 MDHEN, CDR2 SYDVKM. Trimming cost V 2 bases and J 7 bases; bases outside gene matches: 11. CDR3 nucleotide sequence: TGTGCCAGCAGTTTACGTGGGGCTAGCGGGAGGGCCGGCGGGGAGCTGTTTTTT. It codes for CASSLRGASGRAGGELFF.

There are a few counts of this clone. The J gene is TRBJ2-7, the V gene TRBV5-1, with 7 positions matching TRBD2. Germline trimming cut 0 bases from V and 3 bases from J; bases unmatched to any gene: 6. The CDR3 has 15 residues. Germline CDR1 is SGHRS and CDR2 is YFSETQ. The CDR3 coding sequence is TGCGCCAGCAGCTTGGAGGCTAGCGGTCTCTACGAGCAGTACTTC. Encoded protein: CASSLEASGLYEQYF.

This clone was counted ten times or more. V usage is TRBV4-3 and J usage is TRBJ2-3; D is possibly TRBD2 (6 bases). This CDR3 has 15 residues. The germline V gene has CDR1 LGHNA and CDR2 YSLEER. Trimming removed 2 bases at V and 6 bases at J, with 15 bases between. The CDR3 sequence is CASSQTIAASDTQYF. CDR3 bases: TGCGCCAGCAGCCAAACAATAGCGGCCTCCGATACGCAGTATTTT.

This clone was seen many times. CDR3 coding DNA: TGTGCCAGCAGCATAAGCCGGGACAGCAATGAGCAGTTCTTC. Translation gives CASSISRDSNEQFF. V is TRBV7-2 and J is TRBJ2-1, with 7 bases lining up with TRBD1. The CDR3 loop spans 14 amino acids. Per the germline V gene, CDR1 is SGHTA and CDR2 is FQGNSA. V shed 5 bases, J shed 6 bases, and the junction held 7 bases outside the gene matches.